This T cell receptor (beta chain) was sequenced for a study of T cells after yellow fever vaccination. Only a few counts were recorded for this clonotype. With V trimmed by 6 bases and J by 8 bases, 8 bases remained unmatched. This CDR3 is built from 14 residues. Per the germline V gene, CDR1 is SQVTM and CDR2 is ANQGSEA. TCRdb reanalysed the 5' RACE reads using MiXCR and keeps one entry per CDR3 protein. The data show hundreds of thousands of distinct CDR3 sequences, roughly a sixth seen once. The origin of this receptor is a man in his late teens or twenties who received the YFV17D yellow fever vaccine. The rearrangement uses TRBV29-1 and TRBJ2-1, with 12 bases lining up with TRBD1. The sample was PBMCs, taken before the yellow fever booster vaccination. The CDR3: CSVLGGTGGYEQFF. Here the CDR3 DNA reads TGCAGCGTCTTGGGGGGGACAGGGGGCTATGAGCAGTTCTTC.